Listed below are T cell receptor beta chains from one sample, sequenced in a study of identical twins. Each CDR3 protein is one row after TCRdb ran MiXCR on the 5' RACE reads. This table has hundreds of thousands of distinct CDR3 sequences, about 8.1% appearing once. The sample was also reused in another study, on yellow fever vaccine responses in identical twins.

Sequencing input: memory (CD45RO+) T cells sorted from blood. The receptors here all came from a woman between 18 and 30 years old in good health. The CDR3 runs from the conserved cysteine through the conserved F or W. The D gene is left open where the match is weak.

TRBJ2-3 | TRBV12-3/TRBV12-4 | - | CASSLRGLRTDTQYF
TRBJ2-3 | TRBV2 | TRBD2 | CASRRTSGDTQYF
TRBJ2-2 | TRBV6-2/TRBV6-3 | - | CASTPDRLAGVQGDTGELFF
TRBJ1-3 | TRBV5-6 | - | CASSPPVHQGGNTIYF
TRBJ2-1 | TRBV4-1 | - | CASSLSRGSYNEQFF
TRBJ1-4 | TRBV18 | TRBD1 | CARSETGERLFF
TRBJ2-2 | TRBV28 | TRBD2 | CASVPVAGVAGELFF
TRBJ1-6 | TRBV10-3 | - | CAITDSQNNSPLHF
TRBJ2-2 | TRBV7-8 | TRBD1 | CASSIRDRDTGELFF
TRBJ2-3 | TRBV12-3/TRBV12-4 | TRBD2 | CASSFLASGVDTQYF
TRBJ1-2 | TRBV29-1 | TRBD1 | CSVEGQGNYGYTF
TRBJ1-1 | TRBV24-1 | - | CATSEIQGNTEAFF
TRBJ1-6 | TRBV6-1 | - | CASSAKSGGLMRDSPLHF
TRBJ2-1 | TRBV6-5 | - | CASRTGHNEQFF
TRBJ1-1 | TRBV5-1 | - | CASSLAERGLNTEAFF
TRBJ1-3 | TRBV10-3 | - | CAISDSADTIYF
TRBJ2-7 | TRBV4-2 | TRBD2 | CASSQDHAGGSYEQYF
TRBJ2-3 | TRBV13 | - | CASSARSSGYTDTQYF
TRBJ2-1 | TRBV7-3 | TRBD2 | CASSQLAGGDNEQFF
TRBJ1-2 | TRBV12-3/TRBV12-4 | - | CASSSPGGTYGYTF
TRBJ2-1 | TRBV12-3/TRBV12-4 | TRBD2 | CASSIGVAGSGVGKNEQFF
TRBJ1-3 | TRBV18 | - | CASSPNTVTGNTIYF
TRBJ2-6 | TRBV5-1 | TRBD1 | CASSLVPTGVESGANVLTF
TRBJ2-2 | TRBV5-1 | TRBD2 | CASRLAEGNTGELFF
TRBJ1-4 | TRBV20-1 | - | CSANRRGGEKLFF
TRBJ2-3 | TRBV2 | - | CASSERLGTDTQYF
TRBJ2-2 | TRBV3-1 | TRBD1 | CASSQGTGGAVAVATGELFF
TRBJ1-4 | TRBV28 | - | CATRGESEKLFF
TRBJ2-2 | TRBV20-1 | - | CSARPFAGNTGELFF
TRBJ2-6 | TRBV10-3 | TRBD1 | CAISQTGSGANVLTF
TRBJ2-1 | TRBV5-1 | TRBD1 | CASSPEQQGARGNEQFF
TRBJ2-2 | TRBV9 | TRBD1 | CASSVVGTGLTGELFF
TRBJ2-1 | TRBV5-1 | - | CASSLLSTRLGYNEQFF
TRBJ1-1 | TRBV4-1 | - | CASSGPLKGTEAFF
TRBJ1-2 | TRBV12-3/TRBV12-4 | TRBD1 | CASSFLRQGGNYGYTF
TRBJ1-5 | TRBV20-1 | TRBD1 | CSVPGGNGNQPQHF
TRBJ2-1 | TRBV5-1 | - | CASSSEGPRGEQFF
TRBJ2-7 | TRBV5-1 | TRBD1 | CASSLWDRGSYEQYF
TRBJ2-7 | TRBV20-1 | TRBD1 | CSAHSDRGPQYEQYF
TRBJ1-5 | TRBV19 | - | CASSSVLNQPQHF
TRBJ1-3 | TRBV10-2 | TRBD1 | CASSDQGQISGNTIYF